This T cell receptor (beta chain) was captured in a study of read filtering for tumor transcriptome and immune sequencing. About the research overall: After DNase treatment, RNA was made into whole-transcriptome libraries. Study results and limitations: IR-seq captured clonotypes deeper and more reliably than RNA-seq.

In germline, CDR1 is SGHAT, CDR2 FQDESV (reference sequence). The CDR3 is 16 amino acids. A remark on this clonotype: Its antigen is not known. A far larger clone is off by one base, so a read error is likely.

The library was built from roughly 400 ng RNA with molecular barcoded adaptors for alpha/delta and beta/gamma chains. MiXCR, applied by TCRdb to the reads, yields one record per CDR3 protein. Here the sample spans some 39,000 distinct CDR3 sequences, about 15% being singletons. The sequenced sample consisted of a population of CD138-negative cells sorted from bone marrow. The J gene is TRBJ1-1, the V gene TRBV11-1, with 12 bases identical to TRBD1. This receptor was identified in a donor at least 40 years old with multiple myeloma. The DNA for the CDR3 is TGTGCCAGCAGCTTGGGACAGGGGGCTTCGAACACTGAAGTTTTCTTT. Encoded protein: CASSLGQGASNTEVFF.